This passage covers 19 T cell receptor beta chains from one sample sequenced in a study of blood T cell repertoires in COVID-19. Repertoires were generated with immunoSEQ multiplex PCR, while TCRdb's copy carries only in-frame clones and drops some. The repertoire holds 80,000 to 100,000 clones, over 65% seen once, with roughly 3.9% in the top ten. Sequences were obtained from peripheral blood. The source is a man aged 65-85 years with COVID-19, enrolled during active disease.

The rearrangement joins TRBV11-2 to TRBJ1-6; D uncertain. The ends were cut back, 5 bases at V and 5 bases at J, with 7 bases in the middle. The CDR3 has 13 amino acids. Per germline, CDR1 SGHAT and CDR2 FQNNGV. The CDR3 protein is CASSPTNNSPLHF. The CDR3 DNA sequence: TGTGCCAGCAGCCCTACGAATAATTCACCCCTCCACTTT.

The chain is built from TRBV29-1 and TRBJ2-7; TRBD2 agrees at 9 bases. After removal of 6 bases from V and 3 bases from J, the junction contained 6 bases not matched to a gene. The CDR3 contains 13 residues. Germline assignment: CDR1 SQVTM and CDR2 ANQGSEA. CDR3 DNA: TGCAGCGTACTAACTAGCGGGTACTACGAGCAGTACTTC. As protein: CSVLTSGYYEQYF.

The chain has TRBV5-1 and TRBJ2-3, with 15 nucleotides matching TRBD2. Germline V gene lookup returns CDR1 SGHRS and CDR2 YFSETQ. V was clipped by 4 bases and J by 4 bases; unmatched bases: 7. This CDR3 is built from 17 residues. CDR3 amino acids: CASSIRTSGRASDTQYF. CDR3 bases: TGCGCCAGCAGCATAAGGACTAGCGGGAGGGCGTCAGATACGCAGTATTTT.

This sequence joins TRBV6-5 and TRBJ1-6, with 7 bases lining up with TRBD1. The CDR3 loop spans 14 amino acids. V lost 6 bases to trimming and J lost 7 bases; unmatched junction nucleotides: 6. Looked up from germline, CDR1 is MNHEY and CDR2 is SVGAGI. CDR3 region: CASSRQGANSPLHF. CDR3 bases: TGTGCCAGCAGCAGACAGGGCGCCAATTCACCCCTCCACTTT.

This clone was detected a few times. The genes are TRBV25-1 and TRBJ2-5; D gene uncertain. The germline gives CDR1 MGHDK, CDR2 SYGVNS. This CDR3 is 16 amino acids long. Between the trimmed V and J ends, which lost 2 bases and 4 bases, there was a span of 17 bases. CDR3 sequence: CASSEPPHPGSETQYF. The DNA for the CDR3 is TGTGCCAGCAGTGAACCCCCCCACCCCGGGTCAGAGACCCAGTACTTC.

This sequence joins TRBV6-2 or TRBV6-3 and TRBJ1-5; TRBD1 matches 11 bases. V shed 5 bases and J 4 bases; nucleotides not matched to a gene: 7. Germline V gene data show CDR1 as MNHEY and CDR2 as SVGEGT. The CDR3 is made up of 16 amino acids. The CDR3 protein is CASSDRTGGVNQPQHF. In DNA, the CDR3 is TGTGCCAGCAGTGACCGGACAGGGGGCGTGAATCAGCCCCAGCATTTT.

The gene calls are TRBV28 and TRBJ2-1, with D hard to call. The germline CDR1 and CDR2 sequences are MDHEN and SYDVKM. The V and J ends lost 6 bases and 0 bases respectively, with 6 bases between them. The CDR3 consists of 13 residues. DNA for the CDR3: TGTGCCAGCAGGATGAGCTCCTACAATGAGCAGTTCTTC. It encodes CASRMSSYNEQFF.

The chain combines TRBV28 with TRBJ1-2, with 9 bases identical to TRBD1. Germline assignment: CDR1 MDHEN and CDR2 SYDVKM. V was pared by 8 bases and J by 5 bases, with 6 bases of the junction left unmatched. The CDR3 covers 13 residues. The CDR3 is CASGGTGTYGYTF. The CDR3 DNA is TGTGCCAGCGGAGGGACAGGGACGTATGGCTACACCTTC.

The chain recombines TRBV5-1 with TRBJ2-1, with 9 positions matching TRBD2. The CDR3 totals 15 residues. The ends lost 7 bases at V and 7 bases at J; junction bases unmatched: 12. Germline loops: CDR1 SGHRS, CDR2 YFSETQ. The CDR3 nucleotides read TGCGCCAGCTGTCCCTTGGCGGGAGGGCAGAATGAGCAGTTCTTC. Translated, it gives CASCPLAGGQNEQFF.

This chain connects TRBV4-1 to TRBJ1-3; D might be TRBD1 (5 bases). Germline CDR1 reads MGHRA; CDR2 reads YSYEKL. The CDR3 has 15 amino acids. V was shortened by 2 bases and J by 4 bases, with 12 bases between the two germline ends. The CDR3 loop reads CASSQPRQRGNTIYF. Written as DNA, the CDR3 is TGCGCCAGCAGCCAACCCCGACAGAGAGGAAACACCATATATTTT.

The chain joins TRBV5-4 to TRBJ1-2, with D possibly matching TRBD1 (5 bases). The germline CDR1 and CDR2 sequences are SGHNT and YYREEE (reference sequence). The CDR3 has 15 amino acids. V lost 1 base to trimming and J lost 2 bases, with 12 bases between them. The DNA of the CDR3 is TGTGCCAGCAGCTTGAGTGGCAGGGCGAACTATGGCTACACCTTC. Protein product: CASSLSGRANYGYTF.

This clone was seen a handful of times. CDR3 amino acids: CATWRSTSRDEQFF. CDR3 in DNA: TGTGCCACCTGGCGGTCCACGAGCAGGGATGAGCAGTTCTTC. The V call is TRBV15, the J call TRBJ2-1; D possibly corresponds to TRBD1 (5 bases). With 8 bases removed from V and 8 bases from J, the gap between germline ends came to 19 bases. This CDR3 is built from 14 residues. Germline V gene data show CDR1 as LNHNV and CDR2 as YYDKDF (reference sequence).

This chain links TRBV12-5 with TRBJ1-1; D perhaps matches TRBD1 (5 bases). Germline loops: CDR1 LGHNT, CDR2 FRNRAP. The CDR3 runs 12 residues. V was cut by 6 bases and J by 2 bases, with 7 bases left in between. This CDR3 reads CASGTDNTEAFF. The CDR3 DNA follows: TGTGCTAGTGGGACAGATAACACTGAAGCTTTCTTT.

This clone was observed a handful of times. The J gene is TRBJ2-5, the V gene TRBV6-6; a possible D gene is TRBD1 (6 bases). Trimming cost V 10 bases and J 1 base, with 10 bases left between them. Per germline, CDR1 MNHNY and CDR2 SVGAGI (reference sequence). The CDR3 has 12 residues. CDR3 nucleotide sequence: TGTGCCACAACAGGGATCCAAGAGACCCAGTACTTC. It encodes CATTGIQETQYF.

V is TRBV24-1 and J is TRBJ2-4; D is perhaps TRBD1 (5 bases). With 5 bases removed from V and 7 bases from J, the gap between germline ends came to 20 bases. Germline lookup yields CDR1 KGHDR and CDR2 SFDVKD. CDR3 length: 16 amino acids. The CDR3 spells CATSGSGPLPWNIQYF. In nucleotides, the CDR3 is TGTGCCACCAGTGGATCAGGGCCTCTCCCTTGGAACATTCAGTACTTC.

The chain carries TRBV6-2 or TRBV6-3 and TRBJ2-7, with 11 positions matching TRBD2. There are 19 residues in the CDR3. Trimming cost V 5 bases and J 2 bases; bases outside gene matches: 17. Germline CDR1 MNHEY, CDR2 SVGEGT. The CDR3 coding sequence is TGTGCCAGCAGTGGACTGGGACTAGCGGCTGTCAGTGAAACCTACGAGCAGTACTTC. This sequence encodes CASSGLGLAAVSETYEQYF.

The chain has TRBV2 and TRBJ2-5; 13 bases agree with TRBD2. Germline loops: CDR1 SNHLY, CDR2 FYNNEI. The CDR3 sequence is 15 residues long. Losses at the gene ends were 3 bases for V and 5 bases for J; bases not matched to a gene: 3. This chain's CDR3 is CASSDGLAGAETQYF. The CDR3 DNA follows: TGTGCCAGCAGTGACGGACTAGCGGGGGCGGAGACCCAGTACTTC. The full variable domain, completed using reference TRBV2 and TRBJ2-5, is EPEVTQTPSHQVTQMGQEVILRCVPISNHLYFYWYRQILGQKVEFLVSFYNNEISEKSEIFDDQFSVERPDGSNFTLKIRSTKLEDSAMYFCASSDGLAGAETQYFGPGTRLLVL.

This chain links TRBV4-2 with TRBJ2-7; D not resolved. Germline V gives CDR1 LGHNA, CDR2 YNFKEQ. The V end was cut by 0 bases, the J end by 3 bases, with 12 bases between. The CDR3 contains 15 residues. The chain's CDR3 is CASSQDAGSFYEQYF. CDR3 sequence (DNA): TGTGCCAGCAGCCAAGATGCCGGTAGCTTCTACGAGCAGTACTTC.

The rearrangement links TRBV7-9 to TRBJ1-1, with 10 nucleotides matching TRBD1. V shed 4 bases, J shed 5 bases, and the junction held 7 bases outside the gene matches. CDR3 length: 15 residues. CDR1 SEHNR and CDR2 FQNEAQ come from the germline V gene (reference sequence). The CDR3: CASSSGGTGETEAFF. The CDR3 DNA reads as TGTGCCAGCAGCTCAGGAGGGACAGGGGAAACTGAAGCTTTCTTT.